These 25 T cell receptor beta chains originate from one sample sequenced in a study of shared clonotypes between healthy human individuals (dated by TCRdb to 2020 to 2021). Receptors were amplified or captured by the immunoSEQ multiplex PCR assay. TCRdb took this table from immuneACCESS and kept in-frame rearrangements with V and J called. Such tables lack part of the clones; where checked against another copy, unresolved V genes explain under half of the gap, and the rest is unexplained. This sample holds about half a million clones; roughly three quarters were observed only once. Together, the top ten hold approximately 12% of the sample. The material sequenced was PBMCs. The receptors were gathered from a middle-aged woman in good health. Some clones in this sample may be carry-over from other donors' samples.

This sequence joins TRBV19 and TRBJ1-1; 7 bases agree with TRBD1. The CDR3 is 14 residues long. Germline V lookup: CDR1 LNHDA, CDR2 SQIVND (reference sequence). V shed 5 bases, J shed 4 bases, and the junction held 7 bases outside the gene matches. CDR3 amino acids: CASSFGTGVTEAFF. The CDR3 DNA reads as TGTGCCAGTAGTTTCGGTACAGGGGTCACTGAAGCTTTCTTT. The whole variable domain, filled in from reference TRBV19 and TRBJ1-1, reads DGGITQSPKYLFRKEGQNVTLSCEQNLNHDAMYWYRQDPGQGLRLIYYSQIVNDFQKGDIAEGYSVSREKKESFPLTVTSAQKNPTAFYLCASSFGTGVTEAFFGQGTRLTVV.

About this clone: This probably arose from a read error, given a far larger clone one base away. The chain is built from TRBV19 and TRBJ2-3, with TRBD1 as a possible D gene (5 bases). This CDR3 is 16 amino acids long. V dropped 2 bases and J dropped 5 bases, with 17 bases sitting between them. The germline V gene encodes CDR1 LNHDA and CDR2 SQIVND (reference sequence). The DNA of the CDR3 is TGTGCCAGTAGTATAAGAGTTGGGTTAGACAGAGATACGCAGTATTTT. It codes for CASSIRVGLDRDTQYF.

The chain joins TRBV6-1 to TRBJ1-2; weak D call: TRBD1 (5 bases). V lost 5 bases, J lost 6 bases, and 16 bases lay in between. Germline V gene data show CDR1 as MNHNS and CDR2 as SASEGT. The CDR3 sequence is 14 residues long. The CDR3 nucleotides are TGTGCCAGCAGTCGGGACGTAGGGGAGGATGGCTACACCTTC. Translated: CASSRDVGEDGYTF.

The chain joins TRBV5-6 to TRBJ2-2, with 7 bases matching TRBD2. The V and J ends lost 5 bases and 2 bases, in that order; junction bases with no gene match: 12. This CDR3 has 17 amino acids. CDR1 and CDR2 from the germline V gene are SGHDT and YYEEEE. As DNA, the CDR3 is TGTGCCAGCAGTCGTAGGGACCAGGGACTAAACACCGGGGAGCTGTTTTTT. Encoded protein: CASSRRDQGLNTGELFF.

The chain couples TRBV7-8 to TRBJ2-2; D possibly corresponds to TRBD1 (5 bases). The V gene lost 2 bases and the J gene lost 2 bases, with 15 bases spanning the gap. The germline CDR1 and CDR2 sequences are SGHVS and FQNEAQ. The CDR3 covers 17 residues. Here the CDR3 reads CASSLIVLGANTGELFF. The CDR3 DNA reads TGTGCCAGCAGCTTAATCGTCCTAGGGGCAAACACCGGGGAGCTGTTTTTT.

The V call is TRBV15, the J call TRBJ2-2; tentative D call: TRBD1 (6 bases). The CDR3 extends over 15 amino acids. The V end lost 1 base, the J end lost 0 bases, and 6 bases lay between the germline ends. CDR1 is LNHNV and CDR2 is YYDKDF in the germline V gene (reference sequence). CDR3 in DNA: TGTGCCACCAGCAGAGGGGGGCCGAACACCGGGGAGCTGTTTTTT. Protein product: CATSRGGPNTGELFF.

The genes are TRBV21-1 and TRBJ1-2; the DNA was not used to check the table's D call, TRBD1. TRBV21-1 counts as a pseudogene. This CDR3 comprises 18 residues. The CDR3 loop reads CASSGGQGAYPDNYGYTF. In DNA form, the CDR3 reads TGTGCCAGCAGCGGGGGACAGGGGGCGTACCCCGATAACTATGGCTACACCTTC.

This rearrangement joins TRBV5-6 to TRBJ1-1; D is perhaps TRBD1 (5 bases). CDR1 and CDR2 from the germline V gene are SGHDT and YYEEEE. Trimming pared 7 bases from V and 3 bases from J, leaving 19 bases between. The CDR3 has 15 residues. This chain's CDR3 is CASGGDYGEDTEAFF. For the CDR3, the DNA is TGTGCCAGCGGGGGAGATTATGGGGAGGACACTGAAGCTTTCTTT.

The chain employs TRBV29-1 and TRBJ2-5; D perhaps matches TRBD2 (5 bases). CDR3 size: 14 residues. Germline-derived CDR1 and CDR2 are SQVTM and ANQGSEA. Trimming took 0 bases from V and 4 from J, leaving 12 bases between them. This CDR3 reads CSVEDGLAGETQYF. Written as DNA, the CDR3 is TGCAGCGTTGAAGACGGTCTAGCTGGAGAGACCCAGTACTTC.

The gene calls are TRBV4-3 and TRBJ2-7; 13 bases line up with TRBD2. The length of the CDR3 is 17 residues. Germline trimming cut 1 base from V and 6 bases from J; bases unmatched to any gene: 9. In germline, CDR1 is LGHNA, CDR2 YSLEER. In nucleotides, the CDR3 is TGCGCCAGCAGCCAAGGGCACTCCGGGACTAGCGGGATCGAGCAGTACTTC. It codes for CASSQGHSGTSGIEQYF.

This clone came up a few times. The V call is TRBV30, the J call TRBJ1-2; 7 nucleotides agree with TRBD1. Losses at the gene ends were 3 bases for V and 2 bases for J; bases not matched to a gene: 9. The germline CDR1 and CDR2 sequences are GTSNPN and SVGIG (reference sequence). This CDR3 is built from 15 residues. The CDR3 loop is CAWSYRQGENYGYTF. CDR3 in DNA: TGTGCCTGGAGCTATCGACAGGGTGAAAACTATGGCTACACCTTC.

The chain employs TRBV21-1 and TRBJ2-2; the DNA was not used to check the table's D call, TRBD1. TRBV21-1 is described as a pseudogene. This CDR3 is built from 14 residues. The CDR3 nucleotides read TGTGCCAGCAGCAAAGGCAGGGGCACCGGGGAGCTGTTTTTT. This sequence encodes CASSKGRGTGELFF.

The chain is built from TRBV20-1 and TRBJ2-1; D not certain. The V and J ends lost 3 bases and 9 bases respectively, with 9 bases between them. CDR3 length: 11 amino acids. Germline lookup yields CDR1 DFQATT and CDR2 SNEGSKA (reference sequence). CDR3 coding DNA: TGCAGTGCTAGTTACCGTCTTGAGCAGTTCTTC. Encoded protein: CSASYRLEQFF.

For this clone: One base separates it from a far larger clone, so it is likely a read error. The chain joins TRBV6-5 to TRBJ2-7; 9 bases match TRBD2. CDR1 MNHEY and CDR2 SVGAGI come from the germline V gene. The CDR3 covers 14 residues. As DNA, the CDR3 is TGTGCCAGCAGTTCTCTAGCGGGGACCTACGGGCAGTACTTC. It specifies CASSSLAGTYGQYF.

This clone has more than one count but fewer than ten. With a far larger clone one base away, a read error is the likely cause. Other DNA sequences of this sample code for an identical CDR3. J is TRBJ1-1 and V is TRBV7-3; D may be TRBD1 (6 bases). Germline V gene lookup returns CDR1 SGHTA and CDR2 FQGTGA. The V end was cut by 5 bases, the J end by 8 bases, with 15 bases between. This CDR3 region has 13 residues. The CDR3 coding sequence is TGTGCCAGCAGCATCCTCAGGGGCGGAGAAGCTTTCTTT. This sequence encodes CASSILRGGEAFF. Together with reference TRBV7-3 and TRBJ1-1, the CDR3 gives the full variable domain: GAGVSQTPSNKVTEKGKYVELRCDPISGHTALYWYRQSLGQGPEFLIYFQGTGAADDSGLPNDRFFAVRPEGSVSTLKIQRTERGDSAVYLCASSILRGGEAFFGQGTRLTVV.

This clone was found a few times. The gene calls are TRBV7-9 and TRBJ2-3, with D tentatively TRBD1 or TRBD2 (6 bases each). V was clipped by 4 bases and J by 4 bases, with 12 bases between them. This CDR3 contains 14 residues. Germline CDR1 SEHNR, CDR2 FQNEAQ (reference sequence). CDR3: CASSSGGSADTQYF. Here the CDR3 DNA reads TGTGCCAGCAGCTCCGGGGGCAGTGCAGATACGCAGTATTTT. Together with reference TRBV7-9 and TRBJ2-3, the CDR3 gives the full variable domain: DTGVSQNPRHKITKRGQNVTFRCDPISEHNRLYWYRQTLGQGPEFLTYFQNEAQLEKSRLLSDRFSAERPKGSFSTLEIQRTEQGDSAMYLCASSSGGSADTQYFGPGTRLTVL.

This sequence joins TRBV2 and TRBJ1-1, with 7 bases that match TRBD1. The V gene's germline CDR1 is SNHLY and CDR2 FYNNEI. CDR3 length equals 13 residues. V lost 4 bases to trimming and J lost 6 bases; unmatched junction nucleotides: 5. The CDR3 spells CASSGQGFAEAFF. The DNA of the CDR3 is TGTGCCAGCAGTGGACAGGGCTTCGCTGAAGCTTTCTTT.

This clone appeared a single time. This likely reflects a read error, since a far larger clone is one base away. The chain uses TRBV30 and TRBJ1-1; D is possibly TRBD1 (5 bases). This CDR3 spans 13 amino acids. CDR1 and CDR2 (germline): GTSNPN, SVGIG (reference sequence). CDR3 bases: TGTGCCTGGAGTCCCCGGGGGAGCACTGAAGCTCTCTTT. Amino acids: CAWSPRGSTEALF.

DNA for the CDR3: TGTGCCAGTAGTATATCTAGCGGACTCTACAATGAGCAGTTCTTC. Encoded protein: CASSISSGLYNEQFF. The chain couples TRBV19 to TRBJ2-1; 7 bases fit TRBD2. The CDR3 extends over 15 amino acids. V was clipped by 2 bases and J by 3 bases; unmatched bases: 4. The germline gives CDR1 LNHDA, CDR2 SQIVND (reference sequence).

To note about this clone: It is likely a read error: a sequence one base away is far more abundant. This CDR3 is also generated by other DNA sequences in the sample. The chain couples TRBV29-1 to TRBJ2-7; 8 bases are a match to TRBD2. In germline, CDR1 is SQVTM, CDR2 ANQGSEA. CDR3 length: 14 residues. With 5 bases clipped from V and 4 bases from J, the junction kept 10 bases outside the gene matches. CDR3 bases: TGCAGCGTTATTAGAGCGGGGGAGGTGTACGAGCAGTACTTC. This gives the protein CSVIRAGEVYEQYF.

This clone showed up just once. V gene TRBV11-2 combines with J gene TRBJ2-6; D gene uncertain. The V and J ends lost 4 bases and 5 bases respectively, with 15 bases between them. Germline values: CDR1 SGHAT, CDR2 FQNNGV. The CDR3 consists of 16 residues. The CDR3 loop reads CASSCYKQSRANVLTF. CDR3 nucleotide sequence: TGTGCCAGCAGCTGTTACAAACAAAGTCGGGCCAACGTCCTGACTTTC.

Details on this clone: Other DNA sequences within the sample encode an identical CDR3. The rearrangement uses TRBV30 and TRBJ1-5; D unresolved. Trimming left V 3 bases short and J 1 base short, with 7 bases between. The CDR3 is made up of 13 amino acids. Germline V lookup: CDR1 GTSNPN, CDR2 SVGIG (reference sequence). In nucleotides, the CDR3 is TGTGCCTGGAGCCCCGGGAGCAATCAGCCCCAGCATTTT. Protein product: CAWSPGSNQPQHF.

V gene TRBV1 combines with J gene TRBJ2-1; the table's D call, TRBD1, was not checked against the DNA. TRBV1 is tagged as a pseudogene. The CDR3 consists of 14 residues. The CDR3: CTSSQGGRPHEQFF. Here the CDR3 DNA reads TGCACCAGCAGCCAAGGGGGCCGCCCCCATGAGCAGTTCTTC.

The chain combines TRBV5-1 with TRBJ2-1; D is perhaps TRBD1 or TRBD2 (5 bases each). The germline V and J ends were trimmed by 4 bases and 1 base, with 21 bases remaining between them. The germline gives CDR1 SGHRS, CDR2 YFSETQ. The CDR3 sequence is 18 residues long. In DNA, the CDR3 is TGCGCCAGCAGCCCCGGGCCCCCAGGGAGTAGGTCCTACAATGAGCAGTTCTTC. It codes for CASSPGPPGSRSYNEQFF.

This chain connects TRBV7-9 to TRBJ1-2; TRBD1 is a possible D gene (6 bases). CDR1 is SEHNR, CDR2 FQNEAQ, per germline (reference sequence). The CDR3 length is 16 residues. V was pared by 5 bases and J by 8 bases, with 24 bases between. CDR3 sequence: CASSRGGIAGPFGYTF. CDR3 nucleotide sequence: TGTGCCAGCAGCAGGGGGGGTATAGCAGGCCCTTTCGGCTACACCTTC.